The 13 T cell receptor beta chains presented below share a single source sample, sequenced in a study of T-cell memory formation after mild COVID-19. From the 5' RACE reads, TCRdb called clonotypes with MiXCR, one entry per CDR3 protein. Seen here are tens of thousands of distinct CDR3 sequences, roughly 13% observed once, and the top ten hold 31%. The source material was PBMCs or a T cell subset sorted from them (not recorded which). The receptors shown here come from an adult woman who had mild COVID-19 (a few samples of this study predate the infection). Cell type and time point are not known.

This clonotype was seen a few times. The rearrangement uses TRBV5-1 and TRBJ2-7, with a possible D match to TRBD1 (6 bases). CDR1 and CDR2 from the germline V gene are SGHRS and YFSETQ. The CDR3 has 15 residues. Trimming took 0 bases from V and 3 from J, leaving 13 bases between them. The CDR3 protein is CASSLDPGVGYEQYF. The CDR3 region has the DNA TGCGCCAGCAGCTTGGACCCAGGGGTGGGCTACGAGCAGTACTTC. Together with reference TRBV5-1 and TRBJ2-7, the CDR3 gives the full variable domain: KAGVTQTPRYLIKTRGQQVTLSCSPISGHRSVSWYQQTPGQGLQFLFEYFSETQRNKGNFPGRFSGRQFSNSRSEMNVSTLELGDSALYLCASSLDPGVGYEQYFGPGTRLTVT.

The chain is built from TRBV24-1 and TRBJ2-7, with a tentative D call TRBD1 (6 bases). V was trimmed by 9 bases and J by 0 bases, leaving 17 bases between them. The CDR3 loop spans 15 amino acids. Per germline, CDR1 KGHDR and CDR2 SFDVKD. CDR3 bases: TGTGCCACCGAGGAATCCGAGGGGGTCTCCTACGAGCAGTACGTC. It specifies CATEESEGVSYEQYV.

This clonotype has only a few counts. This chain connects TRBV7-9 to TRBJ2-5; 8 nucleotides match TRBD1. Germline assignment: CDR1 SEHNR and CDR2 FQNEAQ (reference sequence). CDR3 length: 14 amino acids. J gave up 4 bases and V 5 bases, and 6 bases lay outside the gene matches. Here the CDR3 reads CASSPQGVLETQYF. The CDR3 DNA reads as TGTGCCAGCAGCCCACAGGGGGTTTTAGAGACCCAGTACTTC.

The chain links TRBV29-1 to TRBJ1-1, with 10 bases matching TRBD1. Looked up from germline, CDR1 is SQVTM and CDR2 is ANQGSEA. The V gene end was trimmed by 7 bases and the J gene end by 2 bases; junction bases not matched to a gene: 4. This CDR3 region has 13 residues. This CDR3 is CSAWTGGNTEAFF. CDR3 in DNA: TGCAGCGCCTGGACAGGGGGTAACACTGAAGCTTTCTTT.

The sample holds many counts of this clonotype. The chain uses TRBV19 and TRBJ2-3, with D perhaps TRBD2 (6 bases). CDR3 length: 17 residues. The V gene lost 0 bases and the J gene lost 3 bases, with 16 bases spanning the gap. Germline lookup yields CDR1 LNHDA and CDR2 SQIVND (reference sequence). The DNA for the CDR3 is TGTGCCAGTAGTATAGACCCCTCAGCGGGCGGGACAGATACGCAGTATTTT. Translating gives CASSIDPSAGGTDTQYF. Drawing the rest from reference TRBV19 and TRBJ2-3, the complete variable domain is DGGITQSPKYLFRKEGQNVTLSCEQNLNHDAMYWYRQDPGQGLRLIYYSQIVNDFQKGDIAEGYSVSREKKESFPLTVTSAQKNPTAFYLCASSIDPSAGGTDTQYFGPGTRLTVL.

This clonotype was recorded many times. The gene calls are TRBV7-9 and TRBJ2-1; D ambiguous. Germline values: CDR1 SEHNR, CDR2 FQNEAQ (reference sequence). V dropped 5 bases and J dropped 9 bases, with 2 bases sitting between them. The CDR3 is 9 amino acids. The CDR3 reads CASSPEQFF. In DNA, the CDR3 is TGTGCCAGCAGCCCTGAGCAGTTCTTC.

This clonotype was recorded at least ten times. The chain joins TRBV12-3 or TRBV12-4 to TRBJ2-5; unclear D gene. Trimming left V 4 bases short and J 2 bases short, with 11 bases between. This CDR3 comprises 14 residues. This CDR3 reads CASSSEILQETQYF. DNA for the CDR3: TGTGCCAGCAGTTCAGAAATCCTGCAAGAGACCCAGTACTTC.

This chain links TRBV7-9 with TRBJ1-2, with 7 nucleotides matching TRBD1. V lost 3 bases and J lost 5; bases outside the gene matches: 6. The CDR3 runs 14 residues. In germline, CDR1 is SEHNR, CDR2 FQNEAQ (reference sequence). The CDR3 sequence is CASSLETGWYGYTF. In DNA, the CDR3 is TGTGCCAGCAGCTTGGAGACAGGGTGGTATGGCTACACCTTC.

This clonotype was recorded a few times. The rearrangement uses TRBV6-2 or TRBV6-3 and TRBJ2-5; a weak D match, TRBD1 (5 bases). The CDR3 spans 14 residues. Germline V lookup: CDR1 MNHEY, CDR2 SVGEGT. V was cut by 6 bases and J by 0 bases, with 11 bases left in between. The CDR3 region is CASSPTDYQETQYF. The DNA for the CDR3 is TGTGCCAGCAGCCCGACAGACTACCAAGAGACCCAGTACTTC.

This clonotype came up a few times. V and J are TRBV20-1 and TRBJ1-1; D possibly corresponds to TRBD1 (6 bases). Germline loops: CDR1 DFQATT, CDR2 SNEGSKA (reference sequence). The CDR3 extends over 14 amino acids. Between the trimmed V and J ends, which lost 2 bases and 0 bases, there was a span of 10 bases. CDR3 nucleotides: TGCAGTGCTAGATCCCGGGACATGAACACTGAAGCTTTCTTT. This sequence encodes CSARSRDMNTEAFF.

The rearrangement joins TRBV24-1 to TRBJ2-5; 11 positions match TRBD1. Germline loops: CDR1 KGHDR, CDR2 SFDVKD. The V and J ends lost 4 bases and 4 bases, in that order; junction bases with no gene match: 10. The CDR3 is 17 amino acids. Written as DNA, the CDR3 is TGTGCCACCAGTGAAGGAGGACAGGGGGCACTTGGAGAGACCCAGTACTTC. Protein: CATSEGGQGALGETQYF.

The gene calls are TRBV12-3 or TRBV12-4 and TRBJ2-7, with TRBD2 matching 7 bases. Trimming at V came to 5 bases and at J to 5 bases, leaving 9 bases not matched to a gene. The CDR3 length is 14 residues. The CDR3 sequence is CASSPPGRVDEQYF. CDR3 coding DNA: TGTGCCAGCAGTCCCCCGGGGAGGGTGGACGAGCAGTACTTC.

This chain links TRBV7-2 with TRBJ2-5; TRBD2 aligns across 10 bases. The V and J ends lost 1 base and 1 base, in that order; junction bases with no gene match: 0. The CDR3 length is 15 residues. CDR1 is SGHTA and CDR2 is FQGNSA in the germline V gene. CDR3 loop: CASSLGTSGQETQYF. CDR3 DNA sequence: TGTGCCAGCAGCTTAGGGACTAGCGGCCAAGAGACCCAGTACTTC.